One sample yielded the 25 T cell receptor beta chains listed below, sequenced in a study of a mutant IDH1 vaccine in newly diagnosed glioma. Indicated time point: week 11, during vaccination. Each dose of the vaccine consisted of 300 ug of mutant IDH1 20-mer peptide, with topical imiquimod. Their recognized antigens are unknown. Profiled with immunoSEQ multiplex PCR; TCRdb holds only in-frame clones, not every one. The repertoire consists of 110,000 or so clones, with roughly 88% occurring once and the leading ten covering 0.55% to 0.7%. Specimen: PBMCs, collected from a glioma patient whose treatment included an IDH1 peptide vaccine. These receptors originate from a woman aged 45-59 years with glioma.

The chain has TRBV29-1 and TRBJ2-7, with D perhaps matching TRBD2 (5 bases). The CDR3 has 13 residues. Germline CDR1 reads SQVTM; CDR2 reads ANQGSEA. The V and J ends lost 3 bases and 4 bases respectively, with 13 bases between them. CDR3 loop: CSVDGGQTYEQYF. The CDR3 coding sequence is TGCAGCGTTGATGGAGGTCAGACTTACGAGCAGTACTTC.

The chain employs TRBV27 and TRBJ2-7; 7 bases fit TRBD2. CDR1 is MNHEY and CDR2 is SMNVEV in the germline V gene (reference sequence). This CDR3 has 16 residues. J was trimmed by 3 bases and V by 6 bases; bases with no gene match: 14. In DNA form, the CDR3 reads TGTGCCAGCAGCCCAAACGAGGCGGGAGTTAGCTACGAGCAGTACTTC. Amino acid sequence: CASSPNEAGVSYEQYF.

This clone has just a few counts. The rearrangement links TRBV19 to TRBJ1-1; D is unclear. From germline, CDR1 is LNHDA and CDR2 SQIVND (reference sequence). This CDR3 has 12 residues. Trimming removed 4 bases from V and 6 bases from J, with 9 bases in between. The CDR3 nucleotides read TGTGCCAGTAGTACGTTTGGTCCTGAAGCTTTCTTT. It translates to CASSTFGPEAFF.

J is TRBJ1-1 and V is TRBV5-4, with D possibly TRBD1 on 6 matching bases. Germline assignment: CDR1 SGHNT and CDR2 YYREEE (reference sequence). Trimming took 2 bases from V and 0 from J, leaving 8 bases between them. CDR3 length: 14 amino acids. The CDR3 coding sequence is TGTGCCAGCAGCTTCCAGGGGATGAACACTGAAGCTTTCTTT. It translates to CASSFQGMNTEAFF.

The V and J genes are TRBV5-1 and TRBJ1-4; perhaps TRBD1 as D (5 bases). Germline CDR1 SGHRS, CDR2 YFSETQ. The V and J ends lost 1 base and 2 bases respectively, with 15 bases between them. This CDR3 comprises 17 residues. The CDR3 spells CASSLIGGEVTNEKLFF. As DNA, the CDR3 is TGCGCCAGCAGCTTGATCGGGGGGGAGGTCACTAATGAAAAACTGTTTTTT.

The chain combines TRBV10-3 with TRBJ2-2; 13 positions match TRBD2. The CDR3 contains 16 residues. Germline loops: CDR1 ENHRY, CDR2 SYGVKD. The V gene end was trimmed by 6 bases and the J gene end by 3 bases; junction bases not matched to a gene: 4. The CDR3 nucleotides are TGTGCCATCAGCACTAGCGGGAGGGGGGACACCGGGGAGCTGTTTTTT. It translates to CAISTSGRGDTGELFF.

The chain has TRBV11-2 and TRBJ2-6; 12 bases agree with TRBD1. The junction had 11 bases not matched to a gene; V was cut back by 6 bases and J by 5 bases. The CDR3 has 18 residues. Germline V lookup: CDR1 SGHAT, CDR2 FQNNGV. The CDR3 coding sequence is TGTGCCAGCAGTAAGGGACAGGGGGCAATGAAGAGGGCCAACGTCCTGACTTTC. Translated: CASSKGQGAMKRANVLTF.

This clone was seen only once. V is TRBV28 and J is TRBJ1-2; D is unclear. This CDR3 contains 18 residues. Germline V lookup: CDR1 MDHEN, CDR2 SYDVKM. The ends were cut back, 5 bases at V and 3 bases at J, with 25 bases in the middle. The CDR3 DNA is TGTGCCAGCAGTCCCTGGCCGAGGGCGGCTCTACGGCACTATGGCTACACCTTC. This codes for CASSPWPRAALRHYGYTF.

V is TRBV18 and J is TRBJ2-7; 8 bases match TRBD2. V gave up 0 bases and J gave up 3 bases; unmatched junction bases: 7. The CDR3 has 16 residues. Germline V CDR1 and CDR2: KGHSH, LQKENI. CDR3 bases: TGTGCCAGCTCACCACCGGCAGCGGGAGTCTTCTACGAGCAGTACTTC. This codes for CASSPPAAGVFYEQYF.

This chain joins TRBV6-6 and TRBJ2-7, with TRBD2 matching 8 bases. Germline loops: CDR1 MNHNY, CDR2 SVGAGI (reference sequence). This CDR3 comprises 14 residues. V shed 7 bases, J shed 1 base, and the junction held 6 bases outside the gene matches. The CDR3 spells CASMTSEGSYEQYF. Written as DNA, the CDR3 is TGTGCCAGCATGACTAGCGAAGGGTCCTACGAGCAGTACTTC.

The genes are TRBV5-1 and TRBJ2-7; no definite D call. Germline loops: CDR1 SGHRS, CDR2 YFSETQ. V lost 0 bases and J 3 bases, leaving 7 bases between the germline ends. This CDR3 has 13 amino acids. As DNA, the CDR3 is TGCGCCAGCAGCTTGGGCAGGAACTACGAGCAGTACTTC. This codes for CASSLGRNYEQYF.

The genes are TRBV6-1 and TRBJ2-6; the match to TRBD1 covers 7 bases. The CDR3 sequence is 15 residues long. The V gene's germline CDR1 is MNHNS and CDR2 SASEGT. J lost 2 bases, V lost 6 bases, and 4 bases had no gene match. The CDR3 sequence: CASSDTGAGANVLTF. The CDR3, as DNA: TGTGCCAGCAGCGACACAGGGGCTGGGGCCAACGTCCTGACTTTC.

The V gene is TRBV2, the J gene TRBJ2-7; 10 bases are shared with TRBD2. Germline trimming cut 6 bases from V and 3 bases from J; bases unmatched to any gene: 2. Per germline, CDR1 SNHLY and CDR2 FYNNEI. The CDR3 consists of 13 residues. CDR3 sequence reads: CASSGLAVYEQYF. The DNA for the CDR3 is TGTGCCAGCAGCGGACTAGCGGTCTACGAGCAGTACTTC.

The J gene is TRBJ2-4, the V gene TRBV5-1; 11 bases agree with TRBD2. V trimming: 4 bases; J trimming: 16 bases; junction bases outside the gene matches: 13. Germline-derived CDR1 and CDR2 are SGHRS and YFSETQ. This CDR3 is 14 amino acids long. For the CDR3, the DNA is TGCGCCAGCAGCGGTGGCCTCCTAGCGGGAGGTCCTTACTTC. Protein product: CASSGGLLAGGPYF.

The rearrangement joins TRBV30 to TRBJ1-4, with TRBD1 as a possible D gene (6 bases). CDR1 and CDR2 from the germline V gene are GTSNPN and SVGIG (reference sequence). The CDR3 extends over 12 amino acids. With 4 bases removed from V and 8 bases from J, the gap between germline ends came to 11 bases. The chain's CDR3 is CAWKGDGEKLFF. In DNA, the CDR3 is TGTGCCTGGAAGGGGGACGGGGAAAAACTGTTTTTT.

The rearrangement joins TRBV18 to TRBJ2-4; tentatively, D is TRBD1 (6 bases). From germline, CDR1 is KGHSH and CDR2 LQKENI. This CDR3 is 15 amino acids long. V dropped 3 bases and J dropped 4 bases, with 13 bases sitting between them. Here the CDR3 reads CASSPLTGPKNIQYF. The DNA for the CDR3 is TGTGCCAGCTCACCCTTGACAGGCCCGAAAAACATTCAGTACTTC.

The V call is TRBV11-2, the J call TRBJ2-7; D is perhaps TRBD1 (5 bases). V was clipped by 6 bases and J by 2 bases, with 14 bases between them. CDR3 length: 14 amino acids. Germline lookup yields CDR1 SGHAT and CDR2 FQNNGV. DNA for the CDR3: TGTGCCAGCAGTTCATTTACAGGAGCCTACGAGCAGTACTTC. This encodes CASSSFTGAYEQYF.

The chain has TRBV11-2 and TRBJ2-1; D could derive from TRBD1 or TRBD2 (5 bases each). V lost 4 bases and J lost 10, with 17 bases in between. This CDR3 region has 14 residues. Germline lookup yields CDR1 SGHAT and CDR2 FQNNGV. In DNA form, the CDR3 reads TGTGCCAGCAGCTCGAGGGGCTACCCTGGCGAGCAGTTCTTC. This translates into CASSSRGYPGEQFF.

The chain carries TRBV2 and TRBJ2-5, with TRBD2 as a possible D gene (6 bases). Between the trimmed V and J ends, which lost 8 bases and 6 bases, there was a span of 22 bases. The CDR3 contains 15 residues. CDR1 and CDR2 (germline): SNHLY, FYNNEI. CDR3 region: CASLGRRQGQQTQYF. CDR3 coding DNA: TGTGCCAGCTTGGGGAGGCGCCAGGGTCAGCAGACCCAGTACTTC.

V gene TRBV27 combines with J gene TRBJ2-7, with 8 bases that match TRBD1. With V trimmed by 4 bases and J by 2 bases, 4 bases remained unmatched. The CDR3 runs 14 residues. Germline assignment: CDR1 MNHEY and CDR2 SMNVEV (reference sequence). The CDR3 nucleotides read TGTGCCAGCAGTTCCCGGGACAGGACCTACGAGCAGTACTTC. Its protein is CASSSRDRTYEQYF.

The chain recombines TRBV5-1 with TRBJ2-3; 11 bases align to TRBD2. The CDR3 has 16 amino acids. Per the germline V gene, CDR1 is SGHRS and CDR2 is YFSETQ. V lost 4 bases to trimming and J lost 3 bases; unmatched junction nucleotides: 7. The CDR3 DNA is TGCGCCAGCAGCCTAACGACTAGCGGGACGACAGATACGCAGTATTTT. This encodes CASSLTTSGTTDTQYF.

The chain recombines TRBV5-6 with TRBJ2-1, with TRBD2 as a possible D gene (5 bases). CDR1 and CDR2 from the germline V gene are SGHDT and YYEEEE. Deletions cut 4 bases from V and 14 bases from J, with 16 bases between. This CDR3 contains 12 residues. The CDR3 coding sequence is TGTGCCAGCAGCCCCGATTCGGGGAGAGAGTTCTTC. Protein sequence: CASSPDSGREFF.

The J gene is TRBJ2-3, the V gene TRBV27; D remains unclear. The V and J ends lost 8 bases and 2 bases respectively, with 14 bases between them. CDR1 and CDR2 from the germline V gene are MNHEY and SMNVEV (reference sequence). The CDR3 covers 14 residues. The CDR3 bases are TGTGCCAGCGCCTTTGAGCCTTACACAGATACGCAGTATTTT. It codes for CASAFEPYTDTQYF.

The rearrangement links TRBV15 to TRBJ2-3, with 14 bases identical to TRBD2. CDR1 LNHNV and CDR2 YYDKDF come from the germline V gene (reference sequence). J was trimmed by 2 bases and V by 1 base; bases with no gene match: 11. The CDR3 totals 20 residues. In DNA form, the CDR3 reads TGTGCCACCAGCAGAGGATTCGGGACTAGCGGGGGCTATTCCACAGATACGCAGTATTTT. It is translated as CATSRGFGTSGGYSTDTQYF.

This clone has only one observation. The chain employs TRBV7-8 and TRBJ1-2, with 8 bases that match TRBD1. This CDR3 has 13 residues. In germline, CDR1 is SGHVS, CDR2 FQNEAQ. V was clipped by 5 bases and J by 3 bases; unmatched bases: 2. CDR3 amino acids: CASSPTGDYGYTF. The CDR3 DNA follows: TGTGCCAGCAGCCCGACAGGGGACTATGGCTACACCTTC. The full variable domain, completed using reference TRBV7-8 and TRBJ1-2, is GAGVSQSPRYKVAKRGQDVALRCDPISGHVSLFWYQQALGQGPEFLTYFQNEAQLDKSGLPSDRFFAERPEGSVSTLKIQRTQQEDSAVYLCASSPTGDYGYTFGSGTRLTVV.